A single sample is the source of the 21 T cell receptor beta chains below, sequenced in a study of OX40 agonist ivuxolimab in advanced cancers. Profiled with immunoSEQ multiplex PCR; TCRdb holds only in-frame clones, not every one. The sample includes roughly 100,000 clones, around 90% of them seen just once. The source material was CD4+ or CD8+ T cells sorted from blood, sampled in a trial of the OX40 agonist ivuxolimab. The receptors derive from an adult with an advanced solid tumor such as melanoma, head and neck, liver or kidney cancer.

J is TRBJ1-4 and V is TRBV6-1, with TRBD1 as a possible D gene (5 bases). The germline V and J ends were trimmed by 8 bases and 0 bases, with 10 bases remaining between them. The CDR3 has 14 residues. Germline V gene lookup returns CDR1 MNHNS and CDR2 SASEGT. The CDR3, as DNA: TGTGCCAGCCTACGGACATCAACTAATGAAAAACTGTTTTTT. It is translated as CASLRTSTNEKLFF.

V gene TRBV11-2 combines with J gene TRBJ1-1; D gene uncertain. The germline CDR1 and CDR2 sequences are SGHAT and FQNNGV. This CDR3 comprises 16 residues. V was trimmed by 2 bases and J by 8 bases, leaving 21 bases between them. CDR3 in amino acids: CASSLKVVPLPKEAFF. CDR3 sequence (DNA): TGTGCCAGCAGCTTAAAGGTGGTCCCTCTTCCTAAGGAAGCTTTCTTT. Supplemented by reference TRBV11-2 and TRBJ1-1, the full variable domain reads EAGVAQSPRYKIIEKRQSVAFWCNPISGHATLYWYQQILGQGPKLLIQFQNNGVVDDSQLPKDRFSAERLKGVDSTLKIQPAKLEDSAVYLCASSLKVVPLPKEAFFGQGTRLTVV.

In its sample, this clone was seen a few times. J is TRBJ1-1 and V is TRBV6-4, with unresolved D. V was cut by 6 bases and J by 2 bases, with 13 bases left in between. Germline CDR1 is MRHNA and CDR2 is SNTAGT. This CDR3 has 14 amino acids. DNA of the CDR3: TGTGCCAGCAGCCCCGCGGACGGAAACACTGAAGCTTTCTTT. This codes for CASSPADGNTEAFF.

This chain links TRBV7-9 with TRBJ2-7; D not resolved. This CDR3 region has 12 residues. The germline V and J ends were trimmed by 5 bases and 0 bases, with 5 bases remaining between them. Germline CDR1 SEHNR, CDR2 FQNEAQ (reference sequence). The chain's CDR3 is CASSVISYEQYF. The DNA of the CDR3 is TGTGCCAGCAGCGTCATCTCCTACGAGCAGTACTTC.

The chain is built from TRBV5-1 and TRBJ1-6; TRBD1 might be the D (5 bases). This CDR3 comprises 15 residues. The germline V gene encodes CDR1 SGHRS and CDR2 YFSETQ. V gave up 1 base and J gave up 7 bases, with 12 bases separating them. CDR3 DNA: TGCGCCAGCAGCTTGTCAGGGTTAGGCAATTCACCCCTCCACTTT. Protein sequence: CASSLSGLGNSPLHF.

The genes are TRBV7-9 and TRBJ2-3; D remains ambiguous. Trimming pared 1 base from V and 0 bases from J, leaving 8 bases between. CDR1 is SEHNR, CDR2 FQNEAQ, per germline (reference sequence). There are 15 residues in the CDR3. CDR3 sequence: CASSLVYVSTDTQYF. DNA for the CDR3: TGTGCCAGCAGCTTAGTCTACGTGAGCACAGATACGCAGTATTTT.

V usage is TRBV5-4 and J usage is TRBJ2-5; 7 nucleotides align to TRBD2. Trimming removed 4 bases from V and 5 bases from J; junction bases left unmatched: 11. Germline CDR1 reads SGHNT; CDR2 reads YYREEE (reference sequence). This CDR3 spans 15 amino acids. This chain's CDR3 is CASSPGGGSQETQYF. In nucleotides, the CDR3 is TGTGCCAGCAGCCCGGGCGGGGGATCTCAGGAGACCCAGTACTTC.

This clone was detected once. V usage is TRBV10-3 and J usage is TRBJ2-3, with 12 bases that match TRBD2. The length of the CDR3 is 18 residues. Germline trimming cut 2 bases from V and 2 bases from J; bases unmatched to any gene: 8. CDR1 and CDR2 from the germline V gene are ENHRY and SYGVKD. The CDR3 nucleotides read TGTGCCATCAGTGAGACTAGCGGGGGGCCAACGAACACAGATACGCAGTATTTT. Protein sequence: CAISETSGGPTNTDTQYF.

The V and J genes are TRBV10-2 and TRBJ2-5; 15 bases agree with TRBD2. The CDR3 sequence is 15 residues long. Germline loops: CDR1 WSHSY, CDR2 SAAADI. J gave up 5 bases and V 10 bases, and 8 bases lay outside the gene matches. CDR3 amino acids: CATRTSGGAGETQYF. CDR3 bases: TGCGCCACCAGGACTAGCGGGGGGGCCGGGGAGACCCAGTACTTC.

The chain uses TRBV9 and TRBJ2-5; tentatively, D is TRBD2 (6 bases). V was pared by 4 bases and J by 2 bases, with 21 bases between. Germline CDR1 SGDLS, CDR2 YYNGEE. The length of the CDR3 is 17 residues. Written as DNA, the CDR3 is TGTGCCAGCAGCCCCCTCGCAGGACTACGAACACAAGAGACCCAGTACTTC. The encoded protein is CASSPLAGLRTQETQYF.

This chain links TRBV7-2 with TRBJ2-3; maybe TRBD2 (6 bases). Germline CDR1 reads SGHTA; CDR2 reads FQGNSA. V dropped 6 bases and J dropped 2 bases, with 12 bases sitting between them. The CDR3 spans 14 residues. CDR3 sequence (DNA): TGTGCCAGCAGGCGCGGGGCACACACAGATACGCAGTATTTT. Protein sequence: CASRRGAHTDTQYF.

The V and J genes are TRBV19 and TRBJ2-1; maybe TRBD1 (6 bases). Germline V CDR1 and CDR2: LNHDA, SQIVND (reference sequence). CDR3 size: 13 residues. V gave up 3 bases and J gave up 6 bases, with 9 bases separating them. This chain's CDR3 is CASSMHRANEQFF. CDR3 DNA: TGTGCCAGTAGTATGCACAGGGCCAATGAGCAGTTCTTC. The variable domain in full, completed from reference TRBV19 and TRBJ2-1, reads DGGITQSPKYLFRKEGQNVTLSCEQNLNHDAMYWYRQDPGQGLRLIYYSQIVNDFQKGDIAEGYSVSREKKESFPLTVTSAQKNPTAFYLCASSMHRANEQFFGPGTRLTVL.

A few counts support this clone. DNA for the CDR3: TGTGCCAGCAGCCGTCCAGCCAGGGACAGCCTTTCCTCCTACGAGCAGTACTTC. It encodes CASSRPARDSLSSYEQYF. The chain couples TRBV28 to TRBJ2-7, with 7 bases identical to TRBD1. There are 18 residues in the CDR3. The germline CDR1 and CDR2 sequences are MDHEN and SYDVKM. V lost 6 bases, J lost 0 bases, and 17 bases stayed unmatched.

This clone was recorded only once. The rearrangement joins TRBV9 to TRBJ2-5; D gene uncertain. Germline CDR1 SGDLS, CDR2 YYNGEE. V lost 0 bases, J lost 5 bases, and 11 bases lay in between. The CDR3 extends over 14 amino acids. The CDR3 reads CASSVGLVGETQYF. The CDR3 region has the DNA TGTGCCAGCAGCGTAGGCCTAGTGGGGGAGACCCAGTACTTC. The full variable domain, with the rest looked up from reference TRBV9 and TRBJ2-5, is DSGVTQTPKHLITATGQRVTLRCSPRSGDLSVYWYQQSLDQGLQFLIQYYNGEERAKGNILERFSAQQFPDLHSELNLSSLELGDSALYFCASSVGLVGETQYFGPGTRLLVL.

The V gene is TRBV7-2, the J gene TRBJ1-1; D possibly corresponds to TRBD1 (6 bases). The CDR3 is 14 amino acids. V lost 2 bases to trimming and J lost 3 bases, with 10 bases between them. The germline V gene encodes CDR1 SGHTA and CDR2 FQGNSA. The CDR3 loop reads CASSLRGRDTEAFF. CDR3 coding DNA: TGTGCCAGCAGCTTAAGGGGGAGGGACACTGAAGCTTTCTTT.

The DNA of the CDR3 is TGTGCCAGCAGTTCCATAGGGATGAGCCGGGGAGGTGGCTACACCTTC. Residues: CASSSIGMSRGGGYTF. The chain recombines TRBV6-5 with TRBJ1-2; no reliable D call. V was shortened by 4 bases and J by 7 bases, with 22 bases between the two germline ends. This CDR3 is built from 16 residues. Germline V gene data show CDR1 as MNHEY and CDR2 as SVGAGI.

The table lists this clone with a few counts. The CDR3 DNA is TGTGCCAGCAGCCTCCCGGTGGGGGGTGCACAGCCCCAGCATTTT. The encoded protein is CASSLPVGGAQPQHF. The chain carries TRBV28 and TRBJ1-5; D is perhaps TRBD1 (5 bases). The CDR3 runs to 15 residues. Per germline, CDR1 MDHEN and CDR2 SYDVKM. The V end was cut by 6 bases, the J end by 7 bases, with 19 bases between.

The chain combines TRBV25-1 with TRBJ2-5; D is tentatively TRBD1 or TRBD2 (6 bases each). The CDR3 totals 15 residues. Trimming left V 8 bases short and J 4 bases short, with 20 bases between. CDR1 and CDR2 (germline): MGHDK, SYGVNS. CDR3 loop: CASSPEWGAGETQYF. The CDR3 coding sequence is TGTGCCAGCTCCCCCGAATGGGGGGCTGGAGAGACCCAGTACTTC.

The chain recombines TRBV5-4 with TRBJ1-2; D is unclear. This CDR3 spans 13 amino acids. CDR1 and CDR2 from the germline V gene are SGHNT and YYREEE (reference sequence). The ends were cut back, 0 bases at V and 2 bases at J, with 5 bases in the middle. The CDR3 bases are TGTGCCAGCAGCTTGGGTGAAAACTATGGCTACACCTTC. It codes for CASSLGENYGYTF.

The chain carries TRBV7-2 and TRBJ2-5, with 8 bases lining up with TRBD2. Germline V gene lookup returns CDR1 SGHTA and CDR2 FQGNSA. V shed 6 bases and J 5 bases; nucleotides not matched to a gene: 11. The CDR3 is 15 residues long. The chain's CDR3 is CASRLRRGAGETQYF. Here the CDR3 DNA reads TGTGCCAGCAGACTAAGGCGGGGGGCAGGCGAGACCCAGTACTTC.

This sequence joins TRBV7-2 and TRBJ2-3, with TRBD1 matching 8 bases. Germline trimming cut 1 base from V and 8 bases from J; bases unmatched to any gene: 5. Germline CDR1 SGHTA, CDR2 FQGNSA. This CDR3 contains 14 residues. In DNA, the CDR3 is TGTGCCAGCAGCTTAGGACAGGGGCCGGGTACGCAGTATTTT. Its protein is CASSLGQGPGTQYF.